The 11 T cell receptor beta chains below were found in one sample sequenced in a study of regulatory T cells in long-lasting Graves disease. The time point denotes: persistent/refractory GD, antithyroid drugs over 5 years with positive TRAb. With RNA extracted from PBMCs as input, the TCR library was made. Researchers made TCR beta libraries by using iRepertoire HTBI primers and running Arm-PCR on CDR3 regions. TCRdb analysed the multiplex PCR reads with MiXCR anew, one entry per CDR3 protein. This sample has some 440,000 distinct CDR3 sequences, with around 20% found just once. The material was peripheral blood mononuclear cells (PBMCs), obtained when the disease was refractory, from a patient treated with antithyroid drugs. The receptors originated from a female donor with Graves disease.

This clonotype occurred many times. The rearrangement uses TRBV6-1 and TRBJ1-1, with D hard to call. The CDR3 extends over 13 amino acids. In germline, CDR1 is MNHNS, CDR2 SASEGT. V lost 7 bases and J lost 0, with 9 bases in between. Here the CDR3 DNA reads TGTGCCAGCACCGGATTCATGAACACTGAAGCTTTCTTT. Translated: CASTGFMNTEAFF.

For this clonotype: A much larger clone lies a single base off, so this may be a read error. V gene TRBV27 combines with J gene TRBJ1-2; D perhaps matches TRBD1 (6 bases). Trimming cost V 0 bases and J 3 bases, with 11 bases left between them. In germline, CDR1 is MNHEY, CDR2 SMNVEV (reference sequence). The length of the CDR3 is 15 residues. CDR3 bases: TGTGCCAGCAGTTTATCGGGACACTTAGACTATGGCTACACCTTC. Translation gives CASSLSGHLDYGYTF.

The chain links TRBV24-1 to TRBJ2-6; D not resolved. Per the germline V gene, CDR1 is KGHDR and CDR2 is SFDVKD. The CDR3 extends over 13 amino acids. V lost 6 bases, J lost 13 bases, and 15 bases lay in between. CDR3 bases: TGTGCCACCAGTTCTTTGGTTGAAGAGGTCCTGACTTTC. Translating it yields CATSSLVEEVLTF.

The J gene is TRBJ1-6, the V gene TRBV28; no definite D call. V lost 3 bases and J lost 10, with 10 bases in between. Germline V gene sequence: CDR1 MDHEN, CDR2 SYDVKM. This CDR3 spans 13 amino acids. CDR3 nucleotides: TGTGCCAGCAGTTTGACGCCTAAATCACCCCTCCACTTT. Translation: CASSLTPKSPLHF.

This clonotype was seen more than once but under ten times. The genes are TRBV20-1 and TRBJ1-2; the D gene is possibly TRBD1 (6 bases). The V end lost 5 bases, the J end lost 4 bases, and 17 bases lay between the germline ends. Germline V lookup: CDR1 DFQATT, CDR2 SNEGSKA (reference sequence). CDR3 length: 14 residues. The DNA for the CDR3 is TGCAGTGCTCCCCCCCCGGACAGCACCTATGGCTACACCTTC. Translated, it gives CSAPPPDSTYGYTF.

This clonotype was picked up many times. This chain uses TRBV11-2 with TRBJ1-1; D gene uncertain. This CDR3 has 12 residues. The V gene's germline CDR1 is SGHAT and CDR2 FQNNGV. Trimming took 1 base from V and 6 from J, leaving 6 bases between them. The DNA of the CDR3 is TGTGCCAGCAGCTTAGTTGTGTCTGAAGCTTTCTTT. Its protein product is CASSLVVSEAFF.

This clonotype was picked up a small number of times. The CDR3 sequence: CSARQGFFNIQYF. The CDR3 nucleotides are TGCAGTGCTAGACAGGGGTTTTTCAACATTCAGTACTTC. This sequence joins TRBV20-1 and TRBJ2-4; a weak D match, TRBD1 (6 bases). The CDR3 is 13 residues long. Trimming took 2 bases from V and 7 from J, leaving 12 bases between them. Germline CDR1 and CDR2: DFQATT and SNEGSKA (reference sequence).

This clonotype occurred many times. CDR3 sequence: CATHTGIQSGANVLTF. DNA for the CDR3: TGTGCCACTCACACAGGGATCCAATCTGGGGCCAACGTCCTGACTTTC. V and J are TRBV28 and TRBJ2-6; weak D call: TRBD1 (6 bases). Germline CDR1 is MDHEN and CDR2 is SYDVKM. Trimming cost V 10 bases and J 1 base, with 17 bases left between them. CDR3 size: 16 residues.

The chain has TRBV7-9 and TRBJ2-3; 12 bases fit TRBD2. V shed 2 bases, J shed 3 bases, and the junction held 15 bases outside the gene matches. The CDR3 extends over 20 amino acids. The V gene's germline CDR1 is SEHNR and CDR2 FQNEAQ (reference sequence). The CDR3 reads CASSLWGLAGGRAETDTQYF. The CDR3 bases are TGTGCCAGCAGCTTATGGGGCCTAGCGGGAGGGCGTGCGGAAACAGATACGCAGTATTTT.

This chain links TRBV28 with TRBJ2-3; D not resolved. The length of the CDR3 is 16 residues. Per germline, CDR1 MDHEN and CDR2 SYDVKM. Trimming left V 6 bases short and J 3 bases short, with 19 bases between. CDR3 protein: CASRNPAGYGTDTQYF. The CDR3 DNA follows: TGTGCCAGCAGGAACCCCGCCGGGTATGGTACAGATACGCAGTATTTT.

The J gene is TRBJ2-2, the V gene TRBV7-6; D unresolved. V was pared by 2 bases and J by 1 base, with 11 bases between. The CDR3 extends over 16 amino acids. Germline V gene lookup returns CDR1 SGHVS and CDR2 FNYEAQ. In nucleotides, the CDR3 is TGTGCCAGCAGCTTAAGTGTTATTGGGAACACCGGGGAGCTGTTTTTT. Its protein is CASSLSVIGNTGELFF.